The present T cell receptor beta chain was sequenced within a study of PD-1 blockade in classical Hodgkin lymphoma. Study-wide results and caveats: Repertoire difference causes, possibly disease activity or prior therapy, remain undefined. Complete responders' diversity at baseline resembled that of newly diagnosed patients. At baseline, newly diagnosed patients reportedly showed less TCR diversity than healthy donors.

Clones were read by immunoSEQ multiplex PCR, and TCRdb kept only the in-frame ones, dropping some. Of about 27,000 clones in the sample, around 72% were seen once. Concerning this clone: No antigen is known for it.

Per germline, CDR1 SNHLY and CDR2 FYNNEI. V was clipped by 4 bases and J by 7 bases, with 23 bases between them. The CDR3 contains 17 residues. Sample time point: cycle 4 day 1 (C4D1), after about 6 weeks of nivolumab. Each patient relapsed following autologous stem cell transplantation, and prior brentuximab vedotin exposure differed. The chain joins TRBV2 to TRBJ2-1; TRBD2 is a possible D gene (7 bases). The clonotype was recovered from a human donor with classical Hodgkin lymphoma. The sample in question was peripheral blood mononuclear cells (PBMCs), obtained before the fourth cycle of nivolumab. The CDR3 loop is CASSVTKGRDMGNEQFF. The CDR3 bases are TGTGCCAGCAGTGTAACTAAGGGGAGGGACATGGGGAATGAGCAGTTCTTC.